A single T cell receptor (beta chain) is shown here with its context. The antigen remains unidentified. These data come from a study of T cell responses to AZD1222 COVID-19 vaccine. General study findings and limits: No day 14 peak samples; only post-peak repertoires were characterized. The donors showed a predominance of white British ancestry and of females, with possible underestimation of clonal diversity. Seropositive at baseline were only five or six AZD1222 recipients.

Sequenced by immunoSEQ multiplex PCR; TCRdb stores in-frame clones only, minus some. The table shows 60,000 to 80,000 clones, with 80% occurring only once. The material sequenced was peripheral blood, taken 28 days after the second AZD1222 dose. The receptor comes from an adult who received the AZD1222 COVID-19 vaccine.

This CDR3 is CASSPTSMGTGELFF. The DNA for the CDR3 is TGTGCCAGCAGTCCCACCTCGATGGGCACCGGGGAGCTGTTTTTT. V is TRBV6-1 and J is TRBJ2-2; D call uncertain. Germline V gene data show CDR1 as MNHNS and CDR2 as SASEGT. This CDR3 has 15 residues. Trimming pared 5 bases from V and 4 bases from J, leaving 14 bases between.